This entry lists 27 T cell receptor beta chains sequenced from one sample in a study of early T cells in non-severe SARS-CoV-2 infection (TCRdb year 2021). Library preparation used 5' RACE. Sequencing was carried out with a NextSeq 500. The public reads were run again by TCRdb, first through fastp at Q25 and then through MiXCR, and only productive beta chains were kept. Rows with a matching CDR3 protein are joined into one entry that keeps the most common DNA and genes. The sample contains tens of thousands of distinct CDR3 sequences, 10% to 15% of them found a single time. More than 6.5% of the sample lies in the top ten. The sample taken for sequencing was whole blood. These receptors all come from an adult who was a healthcare worker with PCR-confirmed SARS-CoV-2 infection or an uninfected control (not recorded which).

This clonotype was observed many times. V gene TRBV27 combines with J gene TRBJ2-1, with 10 bases that match TRBD2. The germline V gene encodes CDR1 MNHEY and CDR2 SMNVEV (reference sequence). Trimming at V came to 3 bases and at J to 10 bases, leaving 6 bases not matched to a gene. CDR3 length: 14 amino acids. The CDR3 is CASSFLAGESEQFF. DNA of the CDR3: TGTGCCAGCAGTTTCCTAGCGGGAGAGAGCGAGCAGTTCTTC.

This clonotype appeared a few times. The J gene is TRBJ2-1, the V gene TRBV9, with TRBD2 matching over 16 bases. Germline CDR1 reads SGDLS; CDR2 reads YYNGEE. After removal of 0 bases from V and 7 bases from J, the junction contained 7 bases not matched to a gene. The CDR3 consists of 18 residues. The CDR3 DNA reads as TGTGCCAGCAGCGTAGGGGGACTAGCGGGAGGGCCCGGGAATGAGCAGTTCTTC. Protein: CASSVGGLAGGPGNEQFF.

The chain uses TRBV4-3 and TRBJ1-1, with unresolved D. The CDR3 covers 13 residues. The germline CDR1 and CDR2 sequences are LGHNA and YSLEER. Trimming shortened V by 1 base and J by 5 bases, and 8 bases separated the two germline ends. The CDR3 nucleotides read TGCGCCAGCAGCCAAGTTCGATGGACTGAAGCTTTCTTT. Encoded protein: CASSQVRWTEAFF.

The rearrangement joins TRBV29-1 to TRBJ1-3; no firm D call. V shed 7 bases and J shed 0 bases, with 16 bases lying between them. The CDR3 has 15 residues. In germline, CDR1 is SQVTM, CDR2 ANQGSEA. CDR3 coding DNA: TGCAGCGCAGTGTACGGGTTTAACTCTGGAAACACCATATATTTT. As protein: CSAVYGFNSGNTIYF.

This clonotype was found many times. V gene TRBV7-2 combines with J gene TRBJ2-3; D perhaps matches TRBD2 (5 bases). V lost 2 bases to trimming and J lost 4 bases, with 10 bases between them. The V gene's germline CDR1 is SGHTA and CDR2 FQGNSA. The CDR3 has 14 amino acids. CDR3 DNA sequence: TGTGCCAGCAGCTTATGGCATAGCGCAGATACGCAGTATTTT. Translated, it gives CASSLWHSADTQYF.

This clonotype was counted at least ten times. The chain has TRBV6-2 or TRBV6-3 and TRBJ2-7; TRBD1 aligns across 7 bases. This CDR3 contains 13 residues. Germline V gene sequence: CDR1 MNHEY, CDR2 SVGEGT. V lost 7 bases to trimming and J lost 6 bases; unmatched junction nucleotides: 9. CDR3 DNA: TGTGCCAGCAACCGGCCGACAGGGAGCGAGCAGTACTTC. Translation gives CASNRPTGSEQYF.

Note on this clonotype: Given a much more abundant clone one base away, this may be a read error. The chain uses TRBV12-3 or TRBV12-4 and TRBJ1-2; D gene unclear. This CDR3 region has 14 residues. CDR3 DNA: TGTGCCAACAGTTTGGACGGACGGAGATTTGGCTACACCTTC. Protein: CANSLDGRRFGYTF.

A few counts support this clonotype. V and J are TRBV11-2 and TRBJ2-3; D is unresolved. Germline V gene sequence: CDR1 SGHAT, CDR2 FQNNGV. This CDR3 has 16 amino acids. Trimming removed 5 bases at V and 2 bases at J, with 17 bases between. CDR3 DNA: TGTGCCAGCAGCCCCACCCTTTGGCGCCCCACAGATACGCAGTATTTT. The encoded protein is CASSPTLWRPTDTQYF.

There are many counts of this clonotype. This chain links TRBV20-1 with TRBJ2-1, with 7 bases aligning to TRBD1. Trimming at V came to 3 bases and at J to 6 bases, leaving 8 bases not matched to a gene. Germline V lookup: CDR1 DFQATT, CDR2 SNEGSKA (reference sequence). CDR3 size: 14 residues. The CDR3 DNA reads as TGCAGTGCTAGGGGGCAGGGGGATTCCAATGAGCAGTTCTTC. Residues: CSARGQGDSNEQFF.

This rearrangement joins TRBV5-1 to TRBJ2-7, with D possibly matching TRBD2 (5 bases). The CDR3 runs 14 residues. Germline V gives CDR1 SGHRS, CDR2 YFSETQ. V dropped 6 bases and J dropped 3 bases, with 16 bases sitting between them. The CDR3 DNA reads TGCGCCAGCAACCTGAATTCCGGAGGCTACGAGCAGTACTTC. Translation: CASNLNSGGYEQYF.

This clonotype was picked up many times. The J gene is TRBJ2-5, the V gene TRBV15; D not certain. The CDR3 length is 15 residues. Germline V CDR1 and CDR2: LNHNV, YYDKDF (reference sequence). Trimming took 2 bases from V and 3 from J, leaving 13 bases between them. The CDR3, as DNA: TGTGCCACCAGCAGATATGGCCGTAACGAAGAGACCCAGTACTTC. As protein: CATSRYGRNEETQYF.

The chain employs TRBV20-1 and TRBJ2-1; D uncertain. The CDR3 is made up of 17 amino acids. V gave up 0 bases and J gave up 6 bases, with 21 bases separating them. CDR1 is DFQATT, CDR2 SNEGSKA, per germline (reference sequence). The CDR3 nucleotides read TGCAGTGCTAGAGATTTGGCGGATTCCTACCACCGCAATGAGCAGTTCTTC. Protein product: CSARDLADSYHRNEQFF.

Many counts were recorded for this clonotype. This chain joins TRBV12-3 or TRBV12-4 and TRBJ2-7; possibly TRBD1 for D (6 bases). Deletions cut 5 bases from V and 4 bases from J, with 9 bases between. This CDR3 region has 12 residues. The CDR3 is CASSRDTYEQYF. The CDR3, as DNA: TGTGCCAGCAGTCGGGACACTTACGAGCAGTACTTC.

Here the CDR3 reads CAIFGLNGYTF. CDR3 bases: TGTGCCATCTTCGGGTTAAATGGCTACACCTTC. This chain uses TRBV10-3 with TRBJ1-2; D not resolved. Trimming stripped 8 bases from V and 6 bases from J, with 10 bases between. Germline V gene sequence: CDR1 ENHRY, CDR2 SYGVKD. This CDR3 is built from 11 residues.

This clonotype was counted between two and nine times. This sequence joins TRBV19 and TRBJ2-7, with 8 bases aligning to TRBD2. Per the germline V gene, CDR1 is LNHDA and CDR2 is SQIVND (reference sequence). The CDR3 extends over 14 amino acids. V lost 9 bases to trimming and J lost 1 base; unmatched junction nucleotides: 8. This chain's CDR3 is CASRRAGESYEQYF. CDR3 DNA: TGTGCCAGCCGGCGAGCGGGAGAGTCCTACGAGCAGTACTTC. Complete variable domain (other parts from reference TRBV19 and TRBJ2-7): DGGITQSPKYLFRKEGQNVTLSCEQNLNHDAMYWYRQDPGQGLRLIYYSQIVNDFQKGDIAEGYSVSREKKESFPLTVTSAQKNPTAFYLCASRRAGESYEQYFGPGTRLTVT.

The rearrangement uses TRBV14 and TRBJ1-6, with D uncertain. V lost 0 bases to trimming and J lost 7 bases, with 10 bases between them. The CDR3 loop spans 15 amino acids. CDR1 SGHDN and CDR2 FVKESK come from the germline V gene. The CDR3 protein is CASSQELVGNSPLHF. The DNA for the CDR3 is TGTGCCAGCAGCCAAGAGTTGGTTGGGAATTCACCCCTCCACTTT.

This clonotype was found once. The chain carries TRBV9 and TRBJ2-5; D remains ambiguous. Germline V gene lookup returns CDR1 SGDLS and CDR2 YYNGEE. The length of the CDR3 is 17 residues. V was pared by 4 bases and J by 2 bases, with 21 bases between. The CDR3 loop is CASSPQDRALKQETQYF. DNA of the CDR3: TGTGCCAGCAGCCCCCAGGATAGGGCCTTAAAACAAGAGACCCAGTACTTC.

In this sample, this clonotype turned up a few times. This sequence joins TRBV27 and TRBJ1-5; a weak D match, TRBD1 (5 bases). Trimming removed 10 bases from V and 0 bases from J, with 16 bases in between. CDR1 is MNHEY, CDR2 SMNVEV, per germline (reference sequence). This CDR3 comprises 15 residues. The CDR3 DNA sequence: TGTGCCACCGGCCCTGAGGGGTATAGCAATCAGCCCCAGCATTTT. Translation gives CATGPEGYSNQPQHF.

This clonotype came up a few times. The genes are TRBV5-6 and TRBJ1-6, with 7 bases fitting TRBD1. The germline V gene encodes CDR1 SGHDT and CDR2 YYEEEE. The V segment lost 2 bases and the J segment 3 bases; nucleotides outside the gene matches: 2. There are 15 residues in the CDR3. CDR3: CASSLGTVYNSPLHF. CDR3 in DNA: TGTGCCAGCAGCTTAGGGACAGTCTATAATTCACCCCTCCACTTT.

This clonotype was detected a few times. The rearrangement uses TRBV30 and TRBJ1-1; TRBD1 matches 8 bases. V shed 2 bases, J shed 4 bases, and the junction held 3 bases outside the gene matches. Germline V gives CDR1 GTSNPN, CDR2 SVGIG (reference sequence). There are 13 residues in the CDR3. The CDR3 sequence: CAWSSGQGTEAFF. In nucleotides, the CDR3 is TGTGCCTGGAGTTCCGGACAGGGCACTGAAGCTTTCTTT.

The chain joins TRBV11-2 to TRBJ2-3; D is perhaps TRBD2 (6 bases). The V gene lost 2 bases and the J gene lost 6 bases, with 18 bases spanning the gap. Looked up from germline, CDR1 is SGHAT and CDR2 is FQNNGV. The CDR3 covers 16 residues. The CDR3 coding sequence is TGTGCCAGCAGCTTATGGGGGGTTCTAGGAGTGGATACGCAGTATTTT. Translating it yields CASSLWGVLGVDTQYF.

This clonotype was observed a few times. The chain joins TRBV6-2 or TRBV6-3 to TRBJ2-1, with D unclear. Trimming took off 8 bases at V and 7 bases at J, with 15 bases between the two ends. The CDR3 spans 13 residues. Per germline, CDR1 MNHEY and CDR2 SVGEGT. For the CDR3, the DNA is TGTGCCAGCGCGACCTCTATGCCAAATGAGCAGTTCTTC. It specifies CASATSMPNEQFF.

The V and J genes are TRBV29-1 and TRBJ1-3; D not resolved. V was cut by 4 bases and J by 0 bases, with 7 bases left in between. Germline V gene lookup returns CDR1 SQVTM and CDR2 ANQGSEA. This CDR3 region has 13 residues. CDR3 region: CSVGISSGNTIYF. The DNA of the CDR3 is TGCAGCGTTGGAATTAGCTCTGGAAACACCATATATTTT.

This clonotype has a handful of counts. The chain carries TRBV20-1 and TRBJ2-7; no clear D. The CDR3 runs 14 residues. Trimming left V 0 bases short and J 0 bases short, with 9 bases between. Per the germline V gene, CDR1 is DFQATT and CDR2 is SNEGSKA (reference sequence). CDR3 nucleotides: TGCAGTGCTAGAGATCCCTCAAGCTCCTACGAGCAGTACTTC. The encoded protein is CSARDPSSSYEQYF.

This clonotype was detected only a few times. The chain links TRBV18 to TRBJ2-1, with D unresolved. CDR3 length: 15 residues. Germline V lookup: CDR1 KGHSH, CDR2 LQKENI. Deletions cut 4 bases from V and 2 bases from J, with 12 bases between. Here the CDR3 reads CASSQITATYNEQFF. The CDR3 DNA follows: TGTGCCAGCTCACAAATCACAGCAACCTACAATGAGCAGTTCTTC. Full variable domain (rest looked up from reference TRBV18 and TRBJ2-1): NAGVMQNPRHLVRRRGQEARLRCSPMKGHSHVYWYRQLPEEGLKFMVYLQKENIIDESGMPKERFSAEFPKEGPSILRIQQVVRGDSAAYFCASSQITATYNEQFFGPGTRLTVL.

The table lists this clonotype with many counts. The DNA of the CDR3 is TGCAGTGCATCCGGGACGGACCTTACTAACTATGGCTACACCTTC. Protein: CSASGTDLTNYGYTF. J is TRBJ1-2 and V is TRBV20-1, with a possible D match to TRBD1 (5 bases). The CDR3 runs 15 residues. Per germline, CDR1 DFQATT and CDR2 SNEGSKA (reference sequence). Trimming left V 6 bases short and J 0 bases short, with 17 bases between.

This clonotype occurred many times. V and J are TRBV20-1 and TRBJ2-1, with D hard to call. CDR3 length: 16 amino acids. The germline V gene encodes CDR1 DFQATT and CDR2 SNEGSKA (reference sequence). The V end was cut by 5 bases, the J end by 7 bases, with 24 bases between. The CDR3 loop reads CSAPVDRITVGNEQFF. CDR3 in DNA: TGCAGTGCTCCAGTCGACCGAATCACGGTTGGGAATGAGCAGTTCTTC.